Listed below are T cell receptor beta chains from one sample, sequenced in a study of early T cells in non-severe SARS-CoV-2 infection. TCRdb reprocessed the 5' RACE reads with MiXCR, giving one entry per CDR3 protein. The table has 100,000 or so distinct CDR3 sequences, approximately 16% seen once. The material was whole blood, obtained at baseline. These receptors were obtained from an adult who was a healthcare worker with PCR-confirmed SARS-CoV-2 infection or an uninfected control (not recorded which). CDR3s include the opening cysteine and the closing phenylalanine or tryptophan. D genes are given only for firm matches. Size values are once, few and many counts, or a class for expanded clones, and some rows have none.

>TRBV9|-|few|TRBJ1-5
CASSPGLGLGQPQHF
TGTGCCAGCAGCCCCGGATTAGGGTTAGGCCAGCCCCAGCATTTT
>TRBV7-2|-|-|TRBJ2-3
CASSSLKADTQYF
TGTGCCAGCAGCTCCCTCAAAGCAGATACGCAGTATTTT
>TRBV30|-|-|TRBJ2-2
CAWSNTGELFF
TGTGCCTGGAGTAACACCGGGGAGCTGTTTTTT
>TRBV12-2|-|many|TRBJ2-3
CASRPFAGGLSHQTSDTQYF
TGTGCAAGTCGCCCTTTTGCGGGAGGGCTCTCACATCAAACCTCGGATACGCAGTATTTT
>TRBV28|-|-|TRBJ1-1
CASSPDSPNTEAFF
TGTGCCAGCAGTCCGGACAGTCCGAACACTGAAGCTTTCTTT
>TRBV28|-|-|TRBJ2-2
CASNVWAANTGELFF
TGTGCCAGCAATGTCTGGGCCGCGAACACCGGGGAGCTGTTTTTT
>TRBV6-6|-|-|TRBJ1-2
CASSFRGDYGYTF
TGTGCCAGCAGTTTCAGGGGCGACTATGGCTACACCTTC
>TRBV12-3/TRBV12-4|TRBD2|-|TRBJ2-7
CASSLSGGAFEQYF
TGTGCCAGCAGTTTGAGCGGGGGCGCCTTCGAGCAGTACTTC
>TRBV14|-|many|TRBJ2-1
CASSSLAYNEQFF
TGTGCCAGCAGTTCCCTGGCCTACAATGAGCAGTTCTTC
>TRBV7-2|-|few|TRBJ1-1
CASSWGRMTEAFF
TGTGCCAGCAGCTGGGGTAGGATGACTGAAGCTTTCTTT
>TRBV25-1|TRBD2|few|TRBJ2-2
CASSPGQRGVNTGELFF
TGTGCCAGCAGCCCCGGGCAGCGGGGGGTTAACACCGGGGAGCTGTTTTTT
>TRBV12-3/TRBV12-4|TRBD1|few|TRBJ1-2
CASSSGQGASGYTF
TGTGCCAGCAGCTCGGGACAGGGGGCAAGTGGCTACACCTTC
>TRBV7-2|-|-|TRBJ2-3
CASSSSFVRLVGDTQYF
TGTGCCAGCAGCAGCTCCTTTGTGCGACTAGTAGGAGATACGCAGTATTTT
>TRBV7-6|-|few|TRBJ2-7
CASSLAKSYEQYF
TGTGCCAGCAGCTTAGCCAAGTCCTACGAGCAGTACTTC
>TRBV5-1|-|few|TRBJ2-7
CASSLGGIEQYF
TGCGCCAGCAGCTTGGGTGGGATCGAGCAGTACTTC
>TRBV6-6|-|many|TRBJ2-3
CASSYNTDTQYF
TGTGCCAGCAGTTACAACACAGATACGCAGTATTTT
>TRBV29-1|-|-|TRBJ2-1
CSVEDGEQFF
TGCAGCGTTGAAGATGGGGAGCAGTTCTTC
>TRBV25-1|-|few|TRBJ2-2
CASSEWAGYNTGELFF
TGTGCCAGCAGTGAATGGGCGGGATATAACACCGGGGAGCTGTTTTTT
>TRBV7-9|-|many|TRBJ2-1
CASRMHTSPGNEQFF
TGTGCCAGCAGGATGCACACTAGCCCAGGCAATGAGCAGTTCTTC
>TRBV7-9|TRBD1|many|TRBJ1-4
CASTPGTGDEKLFF
TGTGCCAGCACCCCCGGGACAGGGGACGAAAAACTGTTTTTT
>TRBV25-1|-|few|TRBJ2-3
CASSDRGSITDTQYF
TGTGCCAGCAGTGACCGGGGGTCGATAACAGATACGCAGTATTTT
>TRBV28|-|-|TRBJ2-7
CASGSGQSYEQYF
TGTGCCAGCGGATCAGGGCAATCCTACGAGCAGTACTTC
>TRBV4-3|-|-|TRBJ1-2
CASSQDSNQVYGYTF
TGCGCCAGCAGCCAAGATAGCAACCAGGTCTATGGCTACACCTTC
>TRBV6-2/TRBV6-3|-|few|TRBJ1-5
CASSYRGPGHNQPQHF
TGTGCCAGCAGTTACCGGGGCCCAGGGCATAACCAGCCCCAGCATTTT
>TRBV10-2|TRBD2|many|TRBJ2-7
CASSTSATYEQYF
TGCGCCAGCAGTACTAGCGCCACCTACGAGCAGTACTTC
>TRBV4-1|-|-|TRBJ2-7
CASSQEGGRLYEQYF
TGCGCCAGCAGCCAAGAAGGGGGGAGACTCTACGAGCAGTACTTC
>TRBV7-8|-|many|TRBJ2-7
CASSISREQYF
TGTGCCAGCAGCATCTCGAGGGAGCAGTACTTC
>TRBV20-1|-|few|TRBJ1-1
CSARAGPIYAEAFF
TGCAGTGCTAGAGCAGGACCGATTTATGCCGAAGCTTTCTTT
>TRBV20-1|-|few|TRBJ1-1
CSATKRTEAFF
TGCAGTGCCACCAAGAGGACTGAAGCTTTCTTT
>TRBV6-5|-|few|TRBJ1-4
CASRRSWGEKLFF
TGTGCCAGCCGACGTAGCTGGGGCGAAAAACTGTTTTTT
>TRBV7-9|-|few|TRBJ2-7
CASSSSGDRSEQYF
TGTGCCAGCAGCTCCTCAGGGGATCGAAGCGAGCAGTACTTC
>TRBV20-1|-|few|TRBJ1-2
CSARNYYGYTF
TGCAGTGCTAGGAATTACTATGGCTACACCTTC
>TRBV12-3/TRBV12-4|TRBD1|-|TRBJ1-1
CASSFRTGFGTEAFF
TGTGCCAGCAGTTTCCGGACAGGTTTCGGCACTGAAGCTTTCTTT
>TRBV7-9|-|many|TRBJ2-3
CASSLGDTDTQYF
TGTGCCAGCAGCCTGGGGGACACAGATACGCAGTATTTT
>TRBV12-3/TRBV12-4|TRBD1|-|TRBJ1-2
CASSMDRGYGYTF
TGTGCCAGCAGTATGGACAGGGGCTATGGCTACACCTTC
>TRBV12-3/TRBV12-4|-|-|TRBJ2-7
CASSPGASSSAYEQYF
TGTGCCAGCAGTCCGGGTGCTAGCTCTTCGGCTTACGAGCAGTACTTC
>TRBV6-6|-|-|TRBJ2-7
CASSPTVVQNEQYF
TGTGCCAGCAGCCCCACCGTAGTCCAGAACGAGCAGTACTTC
>TRBV5-4|TRBD2|few|TRBJ2-1
CASSSDGTSGARVF
TGTGCCAGCAGCTCGGACGGGACTAGCGGGGCTAGGGTCTTC
>TRBV6-5|-|many|TRBJ2-3
CASSSGDTQYF
TGTGCCAGCAGTTCAGGAGATACGCAGTATTTT
>TRBV28|-|few|TRBJ1-5
CASSLPPGLNQPQHF
TGTGCCAGCAGTTTACCCCCGGGACTCAATCAGCCCCAGCATTTT
>TRBV12-3/TRBV12-4|-|many|TRBJ1-3
CASSFAGLGGNTIYF
TGTGCCAGCAGTTTCGCGGGTCTGGGTGGAAACACCATATATTTT
>TRBV20-1|-|-|TRBJ2-7
CSARGPHGLEQYF
TGCAGTGCTAGGGGTCCGCATGGGCTCGAGCAGTACTTC
>TRBV5-1|TRBD2|many|TRBJ2-7
CASSCRRSGSSGPNSYEQYF
TGCGCCAGCAGCTGCCGGAGGTCCGGTTCTAGCGGGCCAAACTCCTACGAGCAGTACTTC
>TRBV20-1|TRBD1|few|TRBJ1-6
CSARGDDRGHNSPLHF
TGCAGTGCTAGAGGAGATGACAGGGGACATAATTCACCCCTCCACTTT